This T cell receptor (beta chain) is drawn from a study of blood T cell repertoires in COVID-19. Study summary: Specimens from acute and convalescent COVID-19 originated in the United States, Italy and Spain. PBMCs, B-cell-depleted T cells, or T cells provided the cDNA or gDNA that made up the material.

In the source study's methods: By means of reference gene primer amplification, nucleated cell counts were estimated. Method: immunoSEQ multiplex PCR; TCRdb's copy keeps in-frame clones and lacks some. Clonal size and the V and J genes are those of that table, whereas D and trimming came from the DNA. The sample has about 230,000 clones, about 88% seen once; the top ten hold around 2.9%. Sequencing was done on a sample of peripheral blood. The clonotype comes from an older woman with acute or convalescent COVID-19.

The CDR3 loop reads CASSLEPGTMEAFF. CDR3 in DNA: TGCGCCAGCAGCTTGGAGCCCGGGACAATGGAAGCTTTCTTT. This chain connects TRBV5-1 to TRBJ1-1, with D possibly matching TRBD1 (6 bases). The CDR3 length is 14 residues. V was shortened by 0 bases and J by 8 bases, with 14 bases between the two germline ends. From germline, CDR1 is SGHRS and CDR2 YFSETQ.